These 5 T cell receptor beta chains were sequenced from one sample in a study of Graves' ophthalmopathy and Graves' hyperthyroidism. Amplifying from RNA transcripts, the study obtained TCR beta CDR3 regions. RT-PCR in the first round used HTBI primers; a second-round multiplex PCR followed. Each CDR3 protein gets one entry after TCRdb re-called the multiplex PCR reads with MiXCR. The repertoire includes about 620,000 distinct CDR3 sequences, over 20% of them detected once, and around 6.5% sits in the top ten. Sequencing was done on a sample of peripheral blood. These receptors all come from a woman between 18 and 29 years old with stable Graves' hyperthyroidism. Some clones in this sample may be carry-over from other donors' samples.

DNA for the CDR3: TGTGCCAGTATGGGGACAGGGCGCAATCAGCCCCAGCATTTT. Its protein product is CASMGTGRNQPQHF. This chain joins TRBV19 and TRBJ1-5; 9 nucleotides align to TRBD1. Germline loops: CDR1 LNHDA, CDR2 SQIVND (reference sequence). J lost 2 bases, V lost 7 bases, and 3 bases had no gene match. The CDR3 consists of 14 residues.

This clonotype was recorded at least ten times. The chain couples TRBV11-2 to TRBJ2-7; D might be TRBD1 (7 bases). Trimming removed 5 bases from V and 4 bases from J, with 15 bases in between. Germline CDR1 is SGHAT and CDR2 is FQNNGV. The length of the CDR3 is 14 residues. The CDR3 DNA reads TGTGCCAGCAGCCTCAGGGGGGTTCTGTACGAGCAGTACTTC. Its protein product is CASSLRGVLYEQYF.

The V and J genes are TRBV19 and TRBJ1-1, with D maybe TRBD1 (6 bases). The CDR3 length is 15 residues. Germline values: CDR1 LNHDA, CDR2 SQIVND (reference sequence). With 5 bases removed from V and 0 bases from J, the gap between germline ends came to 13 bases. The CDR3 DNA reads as TGTGCCAGTAGTGTTGGGACAACCATGAACACTGAAGCTTTCTTT. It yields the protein CASSVGTTMNTEAFF.

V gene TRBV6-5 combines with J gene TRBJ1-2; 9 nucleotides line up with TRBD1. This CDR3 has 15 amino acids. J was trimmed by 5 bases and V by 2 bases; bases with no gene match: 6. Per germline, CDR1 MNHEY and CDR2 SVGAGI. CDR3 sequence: CASSYVQGAGYGYTF. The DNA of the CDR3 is TGTGCCAGCAGTTACGTACAGGGGGCTGGGTATGGCTACACCTTC.

Here the CDR3 reads CASSYSGALYNSPLHF. CDR3 nucleotide sequence: TGTGCCAGCAGTTACTCGGGGGCCTTATATAATTCACCCCTCCACTTT. This chain uses TRBV6-5 with TRBJ1-6, with D possibly being TRBD1 (6 bases). The V gene's germline CDR1 is MNHEY and CDR2 SVGAGI. Trimming shortened V by 0 bases and J by 4 bases, and 10 bases separated the two germline ends. The CDR3 extends over 16 amino acids.